This TCR beta chain originates from a study of cytomegalovirus exposure and HLA in healthy donors (dated by TCRdb to the late 2010s). Broadly, across the study: In an earlier analysis of around 540 of the donors, 250 to 350 Gb of sequence data and 100 million or so unique TCR beta sequences from about 179 million T cells were reported. About 280 gigabases of sequencing data and tens of millions of unique TCR sequences were included in an early release covering roughly 600 HLA-typed donors. Of the roughly 410 genotyped donors, 65% to 90% were placed in the genetic ancestry cluster associated with self-reported Caucasian donors. The study aimed to test whether cataloging public T cell receptors could reveal signatures of past pathogen exposure. The study profiled the T cell repertoires of 666 subjects by immunosequencing and related them to cytomegalovirus serostatus. A separate validation cohort of over a hundred different subjects was used in addition to the 666-subject first cohort. To predict cytomegalovirus infection status, the study brought together high-throughput TCR immunosequencing, statistical association of individual TCRs with disease status, and machine learning. In a later analysis, previously published TCR beta repertoires from hundreds of donors were re-analyzed and high-resolution HLA genotyping was added so that TCR occurrence patterns could be studied. The later analysis used no new phenotypic data to find candidate immune exposures, relying instead on TCR beta sequences and their occurrence across donors. An earlier analysis of 450 to 750 of the donors used high-throughput TCR beta sequencing to judge whether each TCR beta V gene segment behaved as functional or pseudogenic. Donor age, sex, ethnicity and CMV serostatus were compiled together with the repertoire data. In a later genetic analysis, genome-wide SNP genotypes for about three fifths of the 666 donors were used, and that subset was treated as a discovery cohort. All discovery cohort repertoires had been generated using a single sequencing platform. HLA typing covered class I and class II loci at four-digit resolution. Typing coverage varied by locus: about 629-640 donors for A, B, C, DRB1 and DQB1; some 520 for DQA1; over 600 for DPA1; 400 to 480 for DPB1. About five DR-DQ haplotypes were treated as single units for association and clustering because of strong linkage in the cohort. Among about 370 genotyped donors of the cohort, an average of around 250,000 unique TCR beta nucleotide sequences was sequenced per donor, of which 15% to 20% were non-productive.

The method was the immunoSEQ multiplex PCR assay. For the multiplex PCR, a mixture combining 60 forward primers for TCR Vbeta segments and 13 reverse primers for TCR Jbeta segments was used. The CDR3 region of rearranged TCR beta genes was amplified from genomic DNA with a multiplex PCR assay. On the Illumina HiSeq System, the amplified TCR beta libraries were sequenced as 87-base-pair reads. As for the authors' bioinformatics: Across the roughly 640 repertoires, a later analysis counted approximately 83 million unique TCR beta chains, some 11 million of which were shared by at least two donors. Raw reads were error-corrected and collapsed into unique sequences by a nearest-neighbor algorithm in which closely related sequences were merged to remove PCR and sequencing errors. V, D and J gene segments were assigned by aligning CDR3 sequences to IMGT reference sequences. For a sequence to be retained, a match of at least six nucleotides was required to both a V gene segment and a J gene segment. A rearrangement was called productive if the CDR3 had no stop codons and remained in frame with V and J, and every other rearrangement was called non-productive. CDR3 was defined by IMGT convention, running from the second conserved V-encoded cysteine to the conserved J-encoded phenylalanine. The earlier analysis of roughly 590 of the donors excluded sequences that lacked an unambiguous match to a single V gene segment. An earlier analysis of 587 of the donors classified V segments as functional when productive rearrangements were above 56.7% and as segregating when the standard deviation between donors was above 5%. A statistical classification framework was built for diagnosing cytomegalovirus status from the catalog of TCR beta chain sequences. A later analysis assigned V and J genes by comparing TCR nucleotide sequences with IMGT/GENE-DB human TR gene sequences. The TCRdist pipeline was used in a later analysis to assign CDR3 sequences and most-parsimonious VDJ recombination scenarios. In a later analysis, each TCR beta chain was defined by its CDR3 amino acid sequence together with its V-gene family, and reads lacking a unique V-gene family were excluded. A later analysis removed 592 highly shared, low-generation-probability nucleotide sequences to deal with suspected cross-contamination and a sequencing artifact. In a later analysis, a clonal expansion index for each public chain was calculated from normalized within-repertoire ranks of inferred template counts. A later analysis computed generation probabilities with a VDJ recombination model fitted to out-of-frame rearrangements, and checked the results against IGoR. A later analysis scored TCR-TCR, TCR-HLA and TCR-CMV co-occurrence with hypergeometric tests, applying a repertoire-size bias correction to TCR pairs. A later analysis estimated false discovery rates by permuting HLA or CMV assignments 20 times. In a later analysis, co-occurring TCRs were grouped using DBSCAN, with TCRdist sequence similarity added in when clustering inside HLA-allele-positive subsets. Repertoires with fewer than 30,000 or more than 120,000 public chains were left out of co-occurrence clustering, as were about 5 repertoires with anomalous nucleotide sharing. TCRdb took this table from immuneACCESS and kept in-frame rearrangements with V and J called. Such tables lack part of the clones; where checked against another copy, unresolved V genes explain under half of the gap, and the rest is unexplained. Clone size and V and J calls were adopted from that table, with D and trimming inferred from the DNA. Counted in this sample were fewer than 250,000 clones; approximately 88% of them appeared once. Approximately 0.71% of the sample is held by the ten biggest clonotypes.

The cohort consisted of approximately 670 healthy bone marrow donors. All cohort members were sampled while nominally healthy, although unrecorded immune exposures were likely present. The donor tested CMV seronegative, placing the donor among the 352 seronegative members of the cohort. A peripheral blood sample was provided by each donor, and peripheral blood mononuclear cells were used for TCR beta sequencing. The Qiagen DNeasy Blood Extraction Kit was used to extract genomic DNA from the blood cell samples. Paper-wide results and their limitations: In a later genetic analysis, a missense DCLRE1C variant was associated with V-gene and J-gene trimming of TCR beta chains, and the association was replicated in an independent cohort. A later analysis found that most CMV-associated TCR beta chains appeared HLA-restricted, with HLA associations seemingly driven largely by CMV exposure. A few of the identified cytomegalovirus-associated TCR beta chains were confirmed in vitro to be specific for cytomegalovirus antigens. Linkage disequilibrium might explain the correlated functional status among segregating V segments, but an unknown experimental factor could not be ruled out. In an earlier analysis of 587 of the donors, most TCR beta V segments appeared in productive rearrangements about 87% or about 30% of the time, broadly matching IMGT annotations. According to a later analysis, TCR association rates differed among HLA loci, with DRB1 alleles showing the most associated TCRs and HLA-C alleles showing the fewest. Some IMGT-functional V segments, including TRBV6-2 and TRBV6-3, could not be distinguished by the 87-base-pair reads and were therefore excluded. In a later genetic analysis, fewer N-insertions in productive TCRs were reported among donors in an Asian-associated ancestry cluster than the approximately 670-donor mean. A cluster of highly shared sequence variants was judged likely to be a technical artifact of the sequencing pipeline. The study listed 164 TCR beta chains as associated with cytomegalovirus. Because HLA typing was unavailable for some donors at each locus, only the typed subset was used in association tests. Across donors, most TCR sequences were observed very rarely, whereas some public TCRs were present in many individuals. The authors suggested that the approach could potentially be extended to other disease states and immunological phenotypes. When HLA alleles, especially DR and DQ, strongly co-occurred, attributing TCR associations to individual alleles was difficult. For the cohort, immune exposure information was limited to CMV serostatus. In a later analysis, HLA-associated TCR beta chains were found to be more clonally expanded and to have lower generation probabilities than equally common non-associated chains. The presence/absence analyses assumed that sequencing depth was roughly uniform across donors, and that assumption may not be true. In a later analysis, several top co-occurrence clusters were reported to appear linked to parvovirus B19, influenza, CMV and Epstein-Barr virus. About 15 rarely observed V segments, including chromosome 9 orphons, were excluded from the earlier analysis of several hundred of the donors because counts were too low. A later analysis associated 17,000 or so TCR beta sequences with specific HLA alleles at a false discovery rate of 0.05. A further reported finding was that TCR beta sequences accurately predicted the HLA-A and HLA-B alleles for most subjects in the first cohort. Cytomegalovirus status was reported to be diagnosed by the classifier with high specificity and sensitivity in both the original and validation cohorts. In this cohort, only TCR beta chains were sequenced, and detectable features were limited by the absence of alpha or paired-chain data.

The germline V gene gives CDR1 as SGHVS and CDR2 as FQNEAQ. Trimming takes 3 bases from V and 5 bases from J, and the germline ends sit 10 bases apart. Reading from cysteine to phenylalanine, the CDR3 counts 13 amino acids. Only the CDR3 portion is preserved as DNA: 39 bases, with reading frame beginning at the first base. With respect to this clone: Its binding antigen is unknown. Base-call qualities are not available, and no considerably larger clone is one nucleotide away.

The clonotype originates from a boy between 2 and 10 years old in good health and CMV-seronegative. The chain joins TRBV7-8 to TRBJ1-2; the D gene identity is not certain. The sample taken for sequencing was PBMCs. The CDR3 here reads CASSFDGSYGYTF. The DNA is as follows: TGTGCCAGCAGCTTTGACGGGAGTTATGGCTACACCTTC.